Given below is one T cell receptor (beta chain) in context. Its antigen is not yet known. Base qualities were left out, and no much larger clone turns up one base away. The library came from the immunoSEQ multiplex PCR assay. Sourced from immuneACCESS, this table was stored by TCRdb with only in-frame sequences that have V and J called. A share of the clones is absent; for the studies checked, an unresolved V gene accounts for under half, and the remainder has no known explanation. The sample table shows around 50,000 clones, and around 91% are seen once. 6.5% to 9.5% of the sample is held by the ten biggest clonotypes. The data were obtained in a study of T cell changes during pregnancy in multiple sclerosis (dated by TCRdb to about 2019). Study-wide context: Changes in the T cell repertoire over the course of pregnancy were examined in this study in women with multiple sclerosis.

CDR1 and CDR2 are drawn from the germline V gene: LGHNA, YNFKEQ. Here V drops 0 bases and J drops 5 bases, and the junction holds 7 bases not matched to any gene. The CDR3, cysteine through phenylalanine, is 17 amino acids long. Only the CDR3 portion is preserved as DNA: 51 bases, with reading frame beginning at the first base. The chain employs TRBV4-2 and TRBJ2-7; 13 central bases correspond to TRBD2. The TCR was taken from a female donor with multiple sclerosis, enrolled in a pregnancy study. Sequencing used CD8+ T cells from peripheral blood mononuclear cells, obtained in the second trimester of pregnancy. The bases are TGTGCCAGCAGCCAAGATTGGGAGGGACTAGCGGGGCACGAGCAGTACTTC. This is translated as CASSQDWEGLAGHEQYF.